A single sample gave rise to the 10 T cell receptor beta chains below, sequenced in a study of Ad26.COV2.S vaccination and SARS-CoV-2 variants. Here immunoSEQ multiplex PCR was the method, and the copy in TCRdb shows in-frame clones only, minus some. Among approximately 420,000 clones listed, approximately 87% were seen once. The treatment denotes: approximately 18 received Ad26.COV2.S at low or high dose, single or two shots; about 5 received placebo; per-sample allocation not given. Sampling happened 63 days after the first vaccine or placebo injection. The material sequenced was peripheral blood, taken in a trial of Ad26.COV2.S vaccine versus placebo. The receptors were gathered from a person between 18 and 60 years old who received the Ad26.COV2.S COVID-19 vaccine or a placebo.

This clone was counted ten times or more. This rearrangement joins TRBV12-3 or TRBV12-4 to TRBJ1-1, with 8 bases aligning to TRBD1. Trimming cost V 6 bases and J 11 bases; bases outside gene matches: 2. This CDR3 comprises 10 residues. The CDR3 region is CASRDRAAFF. CDR3 in DNA: TGTGCCAGCAGGGACAGGGCGGCTTTCTTT.

The chain links TRBV5-1 to TRBJ1-1; 9 bases are a match to TRBD1. Unmatched junction bases numbered 7, after V lost 4 bases and J lost 0 bases. CDR1 and CDR2 (germline): SGHRS, YFSETQ. The CDR3 totals 16 residues. The CDR3 DNA sequence: TGCGCCAGCAGCAGGGGGACAGGGCTAATGAACACTGAAGCTTTCTTT. Encoded protein: CASSRGTGLMNTEAFF.

The chain is built from TRBV11-3 and TRBJ1-4; 8 bases are shared with TRBD1. The CDR3 consists of 13 residues. Germline V lookup: CDR1 SGHNT, CDR2 YENEEA. The V segment lost 10 bases and the J segment 7 bases; nucleotides outside the gene matches: 8. The CDR3 loop reads CAKRTGPGEKLFF. In DNA, the CDR3 is TGTGCCAAGAGGACAGGGCCGGGTGAAAAACTGTTTTTT.

V is TRBV19 and J is TRBJ1-2; D is undetermined. The CDR3 is made up of 12 amino acids. The V end was cut by 5 bases, the J end by 4 bases, with 8 bases between. CDR1 LNHDA and CDR2 SQIVND come from the germline V gene (reference sequence). Here the CDR3 DNA reads TGTGCCAGTAGTGGCCAGACCTATGGCTACACCTTC. Translated: CASSGQTYGYTF.

The chain has TRBV6-1 and TRBJ2-4; no clear D gene. Germline values: CDR1 MNHNS, CDR2 SASEGT. With 4 bases removed from V and 0 bases from J, the gap between germline ends came to 19 bases. This CDR3 is built from 18 residues. The CDR3 protein is CASSGVGSQALAKNIQYF. The CDR3, as DNA: TGTGCCAGCAGTGGTGTCGGTAGTCAGGCCCTAGCCAAAAACATTCAGTACTTC.

The chain recombines TRBV10-3 with TRBJ2-1, with TRBD1 matching 9 bases. Germline V gives CDR1 ENHRY, CDR2 SYGVKD. CDR3 length: 13 residues. With V trimmed by 5 bases and J by 10 bases, 6 bases remained unmatched. The CDR3 nucleotides read TGTGCCATCAGTTCACAGGGGGCGGGGGAGCAGTTCTTC. Its protein is CAISSQGAGEQFF.

The chain carries TRBV5-1 and TRBJ2-4, with D perhaps TRBD1 (7 bases). The CDR3 runs 16 residues. V gave up 4 bases and J gave up 3 bases, with 17 bases separating them. Germline CDR1 and CDR2: SGHRS and YFSETQ. The CDR3 region is CASSQGGGYVKNIQYF. CDR3 coding DNA: TGCGCCAGCAGCCAGGGGGGCGGGTATGTCAAAAACATTCAGTACTTC.

V is TRBV28 and J is TRBJ1-2, with 9 bases identical to TRBD1. The germline gives CDR1 MDHEN, CDR2 SYDVKM. The CDR3 runs 14 residues. V dropped 6 bases and J dropped 4; count of bases not matched to a gene: 6. The DNA of the CDR3 is TGTGCCAGCAGCTTAACGGACAGGGGCTATGGCTACACCTTC. Translated: CASSLTDRGYGYTF.

This clone was counted a single time. The chain recombines TRBV28 with TRBJ2-4, with 7 bases matching TRBD1. Germline V gives CDR1 MDHEN, CDR2 SYDVKM. This CDR3 comprises 16 residues. J was trimmed by 0 bases and V by 4 bases; bases with no gene match: 6. The CDR3 bases are TGTGCCAGCAGTTCAACAGGGGCTATAGCCAAAAACATTCAGTACTTC. It yields the protein CASSSTGAIAKNIQYF.

The chain combines TRBV7-9 with TRBJ1-3, with D unresolved. Looked up from germline, CDR1 is SEHNR and CDR2 is FQNEAQ (reference sequence). The CDR3 extends over 14 amino acids. Between the trimmed V and J ends, which lost 7 bases and 2 bases, there was a span of 12 bases. The CDR3 here is CASTQGTTGNTIYF. The DNA for the CDR3 is TGTGCCAGCACCCAAGGAACCACTGGAAACACCATATATTTT.